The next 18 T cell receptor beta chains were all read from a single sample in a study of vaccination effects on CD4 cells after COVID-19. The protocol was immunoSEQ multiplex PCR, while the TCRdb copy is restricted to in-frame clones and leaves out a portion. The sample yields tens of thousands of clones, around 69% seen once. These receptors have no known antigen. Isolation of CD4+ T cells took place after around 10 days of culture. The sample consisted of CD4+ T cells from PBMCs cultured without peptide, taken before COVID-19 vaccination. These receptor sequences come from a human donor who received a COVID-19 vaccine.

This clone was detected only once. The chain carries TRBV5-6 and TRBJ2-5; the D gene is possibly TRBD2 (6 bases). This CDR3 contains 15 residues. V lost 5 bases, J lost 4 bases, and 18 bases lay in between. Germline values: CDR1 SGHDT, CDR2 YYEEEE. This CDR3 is CASSLRRLGGETQYF. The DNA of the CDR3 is TGTGCCAGCAGTCTCAGGCGACTGGGGGGAGAGACCCAGTACTTC.

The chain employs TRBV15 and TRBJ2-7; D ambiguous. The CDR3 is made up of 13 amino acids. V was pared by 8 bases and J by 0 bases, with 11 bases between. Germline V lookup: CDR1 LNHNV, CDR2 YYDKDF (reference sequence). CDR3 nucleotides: TGTGCCACCGGGTCCCAAGTCTCCTACGAGCAGTACTTC. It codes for CATGSQVSYEQYF.

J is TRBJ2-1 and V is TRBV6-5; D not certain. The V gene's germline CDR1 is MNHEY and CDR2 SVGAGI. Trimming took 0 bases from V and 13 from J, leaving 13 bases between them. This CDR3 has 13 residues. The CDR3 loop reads CASSYSTGSVQFF. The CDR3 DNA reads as TGTGCCAGCAGTTACTCGACCGGGTCCGTCCAGTTCTTC.

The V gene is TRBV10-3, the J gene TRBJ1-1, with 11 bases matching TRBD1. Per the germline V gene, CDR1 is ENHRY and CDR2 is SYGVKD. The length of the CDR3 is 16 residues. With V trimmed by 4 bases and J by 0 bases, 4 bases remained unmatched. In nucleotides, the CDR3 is TGTGCCATCAGTGCCCGGGACAGGGGGATGAACACTGAAGCTTTCTTT. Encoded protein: CAISARDRGMNTEAFF.

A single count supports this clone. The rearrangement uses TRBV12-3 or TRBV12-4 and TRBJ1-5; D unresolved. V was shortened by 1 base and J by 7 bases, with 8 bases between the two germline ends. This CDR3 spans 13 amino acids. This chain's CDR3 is CASSLGRRQPQHF. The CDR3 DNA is TGTGCCAGCAGTTTAGGGAGGAGGCAGCCCCAGCATTTT.

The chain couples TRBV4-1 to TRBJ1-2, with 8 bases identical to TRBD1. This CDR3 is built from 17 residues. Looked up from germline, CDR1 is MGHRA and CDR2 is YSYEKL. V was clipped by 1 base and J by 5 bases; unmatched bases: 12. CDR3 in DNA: TGCGCCAGCAGCCAAGCCTCCGGACAGGGAGGAATATATGGCTACACCTTC. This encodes CASSQASGQGGIYGYTF.

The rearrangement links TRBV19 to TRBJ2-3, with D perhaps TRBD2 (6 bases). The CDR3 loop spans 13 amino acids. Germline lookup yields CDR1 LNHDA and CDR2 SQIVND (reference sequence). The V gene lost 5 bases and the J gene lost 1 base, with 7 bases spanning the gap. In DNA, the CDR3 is TGTGCCAGTAGTTCTAGCGGCACAGATACGCAGTATTTT. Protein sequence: CASSSSGTDTQYF.

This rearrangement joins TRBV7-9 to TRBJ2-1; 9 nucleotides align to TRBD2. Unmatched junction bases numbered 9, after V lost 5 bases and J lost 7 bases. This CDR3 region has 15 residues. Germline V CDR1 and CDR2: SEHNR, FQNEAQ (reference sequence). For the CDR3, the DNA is TGTGCCAGCAGCGCGTGGCGGGGGGGCCGTAATGAGCAGTTCTTC. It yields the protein CASSAWRGGRNEQFF.

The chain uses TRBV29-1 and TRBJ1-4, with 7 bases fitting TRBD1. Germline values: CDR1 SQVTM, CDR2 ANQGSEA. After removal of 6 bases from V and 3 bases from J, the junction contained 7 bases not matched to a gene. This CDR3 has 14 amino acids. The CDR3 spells CSVLMTGSNEKLFF. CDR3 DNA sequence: TGCAGCGTATTAATGACAGGGTCTAATGAAAAACTGTTTTTT. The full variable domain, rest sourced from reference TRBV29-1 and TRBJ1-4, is SAVISQKPSRDICQRGTSLTIQCQVDSQVTMMFWYRQQPGQSLTLIATANQGSEATYESGFVIDKFPISRPNLTFSTLTVSNMSPEDSSIYLCSVLMTGSNEKLFFGSGTQLSVL.

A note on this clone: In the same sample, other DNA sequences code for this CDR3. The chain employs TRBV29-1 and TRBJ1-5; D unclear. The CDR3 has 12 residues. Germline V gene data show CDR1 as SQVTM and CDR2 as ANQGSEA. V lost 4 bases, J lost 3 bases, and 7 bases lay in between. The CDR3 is CSVAGANQPQHF. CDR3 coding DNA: TGCAGCGTTGCGGGCGCCAATCAGCCCCAGCATTTT.

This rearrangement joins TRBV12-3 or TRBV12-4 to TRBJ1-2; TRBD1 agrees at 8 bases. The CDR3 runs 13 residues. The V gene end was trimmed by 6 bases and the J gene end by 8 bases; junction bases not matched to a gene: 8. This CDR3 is CASSETGAGGYTF. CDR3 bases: TGTGCCAGCAGCGAGACAGGGGCGGGGGGCTACACCTTC.

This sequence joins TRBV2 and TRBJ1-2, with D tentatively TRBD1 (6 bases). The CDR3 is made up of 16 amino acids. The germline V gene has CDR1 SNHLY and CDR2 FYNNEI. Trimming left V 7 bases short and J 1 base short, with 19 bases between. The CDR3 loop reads CASKRGQTFVNYGYTF. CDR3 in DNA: TGTGCCAGCAAGCGCGGACAGACGTTTGTTAACTATGGCTACACCTTC.

As DNA, the CDR3 is TGTGCCAGCAGTTTAAAGGTCTCCTACGAGCAGTACTTC. This translates into CASSLKVSYEQYF. V gene TRBV27 combines with J gene TRBJ2-7; D is uncertain. CDR3 length: 13 residues. Trimming removed 2 bases from V and 0 bases from J, with 5 bases in between. Germline V gene lookup returns CDR1 MNHEY and CDR2 SMNVEV (reference sequence).

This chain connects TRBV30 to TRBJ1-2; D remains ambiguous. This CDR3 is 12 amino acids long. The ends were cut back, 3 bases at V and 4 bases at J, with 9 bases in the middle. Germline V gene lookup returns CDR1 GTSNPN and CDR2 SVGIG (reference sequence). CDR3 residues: CAWSGGRYGYTF. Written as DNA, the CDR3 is TGTGCCTGGAGCGGAGGGCGCTATGGCTACACCTTC.

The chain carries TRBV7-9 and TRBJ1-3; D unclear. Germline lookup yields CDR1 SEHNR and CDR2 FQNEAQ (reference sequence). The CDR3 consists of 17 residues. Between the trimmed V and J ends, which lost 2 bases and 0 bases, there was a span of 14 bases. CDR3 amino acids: CASSLSISGSSGNTIYF. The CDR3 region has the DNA TGTGCCAGCAGCTTATCGATAAGCGGGAGCTCTGGAAACACCATATATTTT.

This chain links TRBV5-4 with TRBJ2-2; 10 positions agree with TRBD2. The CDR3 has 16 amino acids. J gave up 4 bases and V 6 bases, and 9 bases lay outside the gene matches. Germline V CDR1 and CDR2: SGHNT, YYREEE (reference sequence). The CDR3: CASKAASGSSTGELFF. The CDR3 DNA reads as TGTGCCAGCAAGGCGGCTAGCGGGAGTTCCACCGGGGAGCTGTTTTTT.

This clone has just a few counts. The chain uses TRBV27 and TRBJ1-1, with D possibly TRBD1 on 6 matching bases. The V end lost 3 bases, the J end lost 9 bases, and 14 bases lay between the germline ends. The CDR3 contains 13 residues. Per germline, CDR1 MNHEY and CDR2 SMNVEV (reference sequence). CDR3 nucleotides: TGTGCCAGCAGTTTTGCGGGGGGCGGGAAAGCTTTCTTT. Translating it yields CASSFAGGGKAFF.

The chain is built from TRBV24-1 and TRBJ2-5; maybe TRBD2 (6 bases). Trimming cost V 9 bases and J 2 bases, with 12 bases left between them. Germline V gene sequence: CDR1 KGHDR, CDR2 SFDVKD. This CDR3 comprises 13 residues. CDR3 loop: CATGGGGQETQYF. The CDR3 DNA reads TGTGCCACCGGGGGTGGGGGGCAAGAGACCCAGTACTTC.